These T cell receptor beta chains were read from a single sample in a study of beta chain features in type 1 diabetes. Some clones are missing from TCRdb's copy, which holds only in-frame ones; the method was immunoSEQ multiplex PCR. The table includes 360,000 or so clones, 15% to 20% detected once. The sample consisted of naive CD4+ T cells from blood. These receptors all stem from a woman aged 18-29 years in good health. CDR3s include the opening cysteine and the closing phenylalanine or tryptophan. D genes are given only for firm matches. Clone size is not always given. Where it is, it says once, few, many or a class for expanded clones.

D	V	J	size	CDR3	DNA
.	TRBV30	TRBJ1-5	few	CAWSVMRNQPQHF	TGTGCCTGGAGTGTAATGAGAAATCAGCCCCAGCATTTT
.	TRBV15	TRBJ2-7	.	CATSSPPGTGSSYEQYF	TGTGCCACCAGCTCCCCCCCCGGAACAGGGAGCTCCTACGAGCAGTACTTC
TRBD2	TRBV28	TRBJ2-5	.	CASSLWGSGSPETQYF	TGTGCCAGCAGTTTATGGGGTAGCGGGAGTCCGGAGACCCAGTACTTC
TRBD1	TRBV2	TRBJ1-2	few	CASRGQGGTPHGYTF	TGTGCCAGCAGAGGACAGGGAGGGACCCCCCATGGCTACACCTTC
TRBD1	TRBV5-6	TRBJ2-7	few	CASSYRDSYEQYF	TGTGCCAGCAGCTACCGGGACAGCTACGAGCAGTACTTC
.	TRBV11-1	TRBJ1-2	.	CASSLPNSRLGYTF	TGTGCCAGCAGCCTACCCAATTCGCGACTTGGCTACACCTTC
.	TRBV6-5	TRBJ2-3	few	CASRKPEADTQYF	TGTGCCAGCAGGAAGCCGGAGGCAGATACGCAGTATTTT
.	TRBV19	TRBJ2-3	.	CASSTRQRADTQYF	TGTGCCAGTAGTACGAGACAGCGCGCAGATACGCAGTATTTT
.	TRBV5-1	TRBJ1-1	.	CASRGGERGTEAFF	TGCGCCAGCAGGGGGGGGGAACGCGGCACTGAAGCTTTCTTT
.	TRBV6-1	TRBJ2-5	few	CASSEGRGAETQYF	TGTGCCAGCAGTGAGGGCCGTGGGGCAGAGACCCAGTACTTC
TRBD2	TRBV4-2	TRBJ2-2	.	CASSPAPRGGGNGELFF	TGTGCCAGCAGCCCCGCCCCACGGGGGGGCGGAAACGGGGAGCTGTTTTTT
TRBD2	TRBV7-9	TRBJ2-7	few	CASSRTSGNYEQYF	TGTGCCAGCAGCCGGACTAGCGGGAACTACGAGCAGTACTTC
TRBD2	TRBV12-5	TRBJ2-3	.	CASGTSWREGGTDTQYF	TGTGCTAGTGGTACCTCCTGGCGGGAGGGGGGCACAGATACGCAGTATTTT
TRBD1	TRBV7-2	TRBJ2-7	.	CASSLARGRDRSDEQYF	TGTGCCAGCAGCTTAGCTAGGGGACGGGACAGGTCAGACGAGCAGTACTTC
.	TRBV20-1	TRBJ2-7	few	CSAVDSYEQYF	TGCAGTGCTGTCGACAGCTACGAGCAGTACTTC
.	TRBV7-9	TRBJ2-1	.	CASSLPGLGSYNEQFF	TGTGCCAGCAGCTTACCAGGGCTAGGCTCCTACAATGAGCAGTTCTTC
TRBD1	TRBV5-1	TRBJ1-1	few	CASSVGDRVLNTEAFF	TGCGCCAGCAGCGTAGGGGACAGGGTTTTGAACACTGAAGCTTTCTTT